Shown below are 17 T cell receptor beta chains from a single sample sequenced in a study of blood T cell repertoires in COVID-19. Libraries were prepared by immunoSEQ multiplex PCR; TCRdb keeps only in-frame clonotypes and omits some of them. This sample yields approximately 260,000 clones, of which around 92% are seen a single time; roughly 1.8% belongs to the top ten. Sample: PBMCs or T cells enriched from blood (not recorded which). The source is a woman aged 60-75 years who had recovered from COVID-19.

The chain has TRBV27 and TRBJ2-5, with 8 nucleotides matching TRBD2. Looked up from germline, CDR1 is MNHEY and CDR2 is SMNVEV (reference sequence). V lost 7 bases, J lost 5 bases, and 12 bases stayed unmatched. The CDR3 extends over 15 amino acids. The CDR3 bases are TGTGCCAGCACCCACTCAGCGGGGGAGTTCGAGACCCAGTACTTC. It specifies CASTHSAGEFETQYF.

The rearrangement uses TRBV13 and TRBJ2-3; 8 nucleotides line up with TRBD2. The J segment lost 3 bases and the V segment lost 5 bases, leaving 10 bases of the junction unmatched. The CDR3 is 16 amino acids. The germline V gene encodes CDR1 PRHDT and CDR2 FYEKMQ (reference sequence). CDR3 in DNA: TGTGCCAGCAGCCAAGCGGTGGCGGGAGGAACAGATACGCAGTATTTT. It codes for CASSQAVAGGTDTQYF.

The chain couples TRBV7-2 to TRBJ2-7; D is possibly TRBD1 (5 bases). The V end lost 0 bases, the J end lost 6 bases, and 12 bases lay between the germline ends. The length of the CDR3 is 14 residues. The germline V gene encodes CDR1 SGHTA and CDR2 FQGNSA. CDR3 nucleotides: TGTGCCAGCAGCTTAGCGGATTATCAGGGCGAGCAGTACTTC. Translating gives CASSLADYQGEQYF.

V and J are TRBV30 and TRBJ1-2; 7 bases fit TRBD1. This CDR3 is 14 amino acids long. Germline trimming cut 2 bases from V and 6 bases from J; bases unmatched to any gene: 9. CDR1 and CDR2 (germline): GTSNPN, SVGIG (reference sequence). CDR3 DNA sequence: TGTGCCTGGAGTTGGGGAGGACAGGAGGATGGCTACACCTTC. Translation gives CAWSWGGQEDGYTF.

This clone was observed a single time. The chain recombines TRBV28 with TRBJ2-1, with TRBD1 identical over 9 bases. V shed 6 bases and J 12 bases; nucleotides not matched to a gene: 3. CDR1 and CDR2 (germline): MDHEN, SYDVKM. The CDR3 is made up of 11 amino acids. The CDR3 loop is CASRRDRVQFF. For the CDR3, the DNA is TGTGCCAGCAGACGGGACAGGGTGCAGTTCTTC. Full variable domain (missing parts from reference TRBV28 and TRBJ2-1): DVKVTQSSRYLVKRTGEKVFLECVQDMDHENMFWYRQDPGLGLRLIYFSYDVKMKEKGDIPEGYSVSREKKERFSLILESASTNQTSMYLCASRRDRVQFFGPGTRLTVL.

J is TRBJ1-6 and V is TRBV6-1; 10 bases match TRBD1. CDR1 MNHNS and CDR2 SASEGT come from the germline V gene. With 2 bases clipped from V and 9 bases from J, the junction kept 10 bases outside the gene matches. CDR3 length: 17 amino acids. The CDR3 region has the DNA TGTGCCAGCAGTGAACGGAGTAAGACAGGGGGCGGTTCACCCCTCCACTTT. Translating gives CASSERSKTGGGSPLHF.

CDR3 loop: CASSPRTGQGPEAFF. In nucleotides, the CDR3 is TGTGCCAGCTCACCGAGGACAGGGCAAGGACCTGAAGCTTTCTTT. The V and J genes are TRBV18 and TRBJ1-1, with 8 bases that match TRBD1. This CDR3 region has 15 residues. With V trimmed by 3 bases and J by 6 bases, 9 bases remained unmatched. Germline loops: CDR1 KGHSH, CDR2 LQKENI.

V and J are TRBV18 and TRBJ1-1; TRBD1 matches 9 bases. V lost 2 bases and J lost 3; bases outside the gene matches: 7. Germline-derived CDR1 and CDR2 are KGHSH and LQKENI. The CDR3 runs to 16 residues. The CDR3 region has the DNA TGTGCCAGCTCACCAAGGGACAGGGCTTCGGACACTGAAGCTTTCTTT. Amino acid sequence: CASSPRDRASDTEAFF.

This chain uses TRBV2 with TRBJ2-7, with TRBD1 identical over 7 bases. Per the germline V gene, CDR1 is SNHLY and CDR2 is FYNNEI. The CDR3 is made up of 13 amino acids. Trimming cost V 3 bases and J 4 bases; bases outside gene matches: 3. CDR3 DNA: TGTGCCAGCAGTGATGGCAGGGGGTACGAGCAGTACTTC. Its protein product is CASSDGRGYEQYF.

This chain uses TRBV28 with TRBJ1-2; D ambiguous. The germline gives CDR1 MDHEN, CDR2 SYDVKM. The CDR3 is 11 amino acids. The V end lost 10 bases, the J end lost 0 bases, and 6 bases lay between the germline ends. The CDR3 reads CATQANYGYTF. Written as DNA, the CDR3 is TGTGCCACCCAGGCTAACTATGGCTACACCTTC.

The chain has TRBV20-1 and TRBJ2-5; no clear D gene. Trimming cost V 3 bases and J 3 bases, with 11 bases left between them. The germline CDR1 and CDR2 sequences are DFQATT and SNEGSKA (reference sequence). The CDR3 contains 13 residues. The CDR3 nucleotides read TGCAGTGCTAGTTGGCCCAATGAAGAGACCCAGTACTTC. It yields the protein CSASWPNEETQYF.

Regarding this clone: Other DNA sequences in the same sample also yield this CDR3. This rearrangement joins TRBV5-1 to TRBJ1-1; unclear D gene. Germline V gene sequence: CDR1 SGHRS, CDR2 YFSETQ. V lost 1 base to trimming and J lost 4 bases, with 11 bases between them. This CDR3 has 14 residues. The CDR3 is CASSLSGGGTEAFF. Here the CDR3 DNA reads TGCGCCAGCAGCTTGTCCGGTGGCGGCACTGAAGCTTTCTTT.

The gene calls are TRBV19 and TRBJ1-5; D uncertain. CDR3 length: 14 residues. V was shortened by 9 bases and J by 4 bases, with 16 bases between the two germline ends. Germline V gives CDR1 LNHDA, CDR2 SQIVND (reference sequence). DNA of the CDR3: TGTGCCAGCTCCTACGGGGAACGGAATCAGCCCCAGCATTTT. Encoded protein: CASSYGERNQPQHF.

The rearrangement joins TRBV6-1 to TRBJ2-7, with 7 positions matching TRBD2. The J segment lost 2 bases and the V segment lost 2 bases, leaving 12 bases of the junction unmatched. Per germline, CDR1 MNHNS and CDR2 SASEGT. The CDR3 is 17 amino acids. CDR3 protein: CASSENPPRTRPYEQYF. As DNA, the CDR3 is TGTGCCAGCAGTGAAAACCCCCCCCGGACTAGACCCTACGAGCAGTACTTC.

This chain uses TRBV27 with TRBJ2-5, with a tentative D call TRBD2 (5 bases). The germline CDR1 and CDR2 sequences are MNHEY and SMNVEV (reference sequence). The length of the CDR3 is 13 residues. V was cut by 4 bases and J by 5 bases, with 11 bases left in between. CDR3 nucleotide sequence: TGTGCCAGCAGTTCCGGAGGTTTGGAGACCCAGTACTTC. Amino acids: CASSSGGLETQYF.

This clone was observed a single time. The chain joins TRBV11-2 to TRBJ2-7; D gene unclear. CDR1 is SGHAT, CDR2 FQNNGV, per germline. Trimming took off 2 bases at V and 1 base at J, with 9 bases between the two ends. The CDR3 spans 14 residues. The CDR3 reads CASSLRSISYEQYF. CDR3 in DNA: TGTGCCAGCAGCTTACGGAGCATTTCCTACGAGCAGTACTTC.

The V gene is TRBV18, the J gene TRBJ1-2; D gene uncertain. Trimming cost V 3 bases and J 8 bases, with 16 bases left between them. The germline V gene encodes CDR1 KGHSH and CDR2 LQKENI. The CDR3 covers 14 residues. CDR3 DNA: TGTGCCAGCTCACCTTATCGCGAAAGTCAAGGCTACACCTTC. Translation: CASSPYRESQGYTF.